This TCR beta chain was captured by sequencing in a study of T cell responses to AZD1222 COVID-19 vaccine (dated by TCRdb to about 2021). At the level of the whole study: Because spike-specific TCR depth and breadth did not differ between the two schedules, AZD1222 recipients who got a second dose at roughly 4 weeks were pooled with those who got a second dose at roughly 12 weeks. Trial participants were enrolled into age subgroups of 18-55, 56-69 and 70-plus years, which contained 148, 28 and 57 TCR-sequenced participants, respectively. A total of just over 230 trial participants underwent TCR sequencing, of whom roughly 210 had received two doses of AZD1222 and some 25 had received two doses of the MenACWY control vaccine.

On this clone itself: Its antigen has not been determined. No qualities accompany the bases; no much larger clone lies one base away.

Looking up the germline V gene yields CDR1 MGHRA and CDR2 YSYEKL. V is reduced by 1 base and J by 2 bases, leaving a spacing of 9 bases between them. The cysteine opens and the phenylalanine closes a CDR3 of 15 amino acids. CDR3 DNA is the only sequence kept; it has 45 bases, read in frame from the first base. General study outcomes and caveats: Reportedly, almost half of the unique spike-specific TCRs recognized epitopes lying outside the regions that are mutated in the B.1.351 and B.1.1.7 variants. Because no samples from the day 14 peak response were available, repertoires could be characterized only after the peak T cell response. Vaccine-associated CD4 TCRs spanned the whole spike protein, with dominant responses in regions 160-218 and 743-854. Conclusions about previously exposed vaccinees were limited because only a handful of AZD1222 recipients were SARS-CoV-2 seropositive at baseline. Spike-specific TCR breadth and depth rose significantly after two AZD1222 doses compared with day 0 and with MenACWY recipients. Most participants were white British and females outnumbered males, and the authors suggested that clonal diversity may have been underestimated. The 56-69-year group was small, and its depth increase did not reach significance, likely because of low power.

The CDR3 regions of human TCRbeta chains were analyzed by immunosequencing. The study's own analysis went as follows. Repertoire TCRs were matched against a reference library of SARS-CoV-2-specific TCRs generated with the MIRA antigen-specificity platform. Breadth was defined as the fraction of unique TCRs that were SARS-CoV-2-associated. Depth was defined as the fraction of total T cells that were SARS-CoV-2-associated. Using the MIRA data, every spike-specific TCR was mapped to the spike region that the TCR reacted to and assigned to either a CD4 or a CD8 class. Log10-transformed breadth and depth values were compared by one-way ANOVA with Sidak's multiple comparisons tests. Entries here come from immuneACCESS through TCRdb and include only in-frame sequences with V and J called. Some clones fail to appear in such tables; in the studies checked, an unresolved V gene covers under half of the shortfall, and the cause of the remainder is unknown. V, J and clone size were drawn from that table, and D and trimming were deduced from the DNA. This sample is represented by some 180,000 clones; 85% to 90% of them were singletons. The ten largest make up around 6.4% of the sample.

The time point label corresponds to: baseline before first vaccination. Vaccinee samples came from UK trials COV001 and COV002, including a single-blind randomized controlled phase 2/3 trial of AZD1222 (ChAdOx1 nCoV-19) in healthy adults. Trial participant PBMC samples were collected at day 0 and day 28 after the second dose for TCRbeta chain sequencing. The receptor comes from an adult in good health. Sample: peripheral blood, taken on day 0 of AZD1222 vaccination. The chain is assembled from TRBV4-1 and TRBJ1-3; there is no confident call for the D gene. The sequence in DNA is TGCGCCAGCAGCCAAGGCGTAGGGCCTGGAAACACCATATATTTT. Its translation reads: CASSQGVGPGNTIYF.